The T cell receptor beta chain under discussion was sequenced for a study of OX40 agonist ivuxolimab in advanced cancers. The repertoire was sequenced with immunoSEQ multiplex PCR; TCRdb's copy has only in-frame clones and lacks some. The data contain roughly 55,000 clones, 80% of them singletons. The CDR3 extends over 14 amino acids. Trimming pared 6 bases from V and 1 base from J, leaving 12 bases between. Germline CDR1 MGHRA, CDR2 YSYEKL. The table lists this clone with a few counts. The sequencing here drew on CD4+ or CD8+ T cells sorted from blood, taken in a trial of the OX40 agonist ivuxolimab. The chain couples TRBV4-1 to TRBJ1-1; possibly TRBD1 for D (5 bases). This TCR came from an adult with an advanced solid tumor such as melanoma, head and neck, liver or kidney cancer. As DNA, the CDR3 is TGCGCCAGCAGGGGACTGCTAAGGAACACTGAAGCTTTCTTT. This codes for CASRGLLRNTEAFF.